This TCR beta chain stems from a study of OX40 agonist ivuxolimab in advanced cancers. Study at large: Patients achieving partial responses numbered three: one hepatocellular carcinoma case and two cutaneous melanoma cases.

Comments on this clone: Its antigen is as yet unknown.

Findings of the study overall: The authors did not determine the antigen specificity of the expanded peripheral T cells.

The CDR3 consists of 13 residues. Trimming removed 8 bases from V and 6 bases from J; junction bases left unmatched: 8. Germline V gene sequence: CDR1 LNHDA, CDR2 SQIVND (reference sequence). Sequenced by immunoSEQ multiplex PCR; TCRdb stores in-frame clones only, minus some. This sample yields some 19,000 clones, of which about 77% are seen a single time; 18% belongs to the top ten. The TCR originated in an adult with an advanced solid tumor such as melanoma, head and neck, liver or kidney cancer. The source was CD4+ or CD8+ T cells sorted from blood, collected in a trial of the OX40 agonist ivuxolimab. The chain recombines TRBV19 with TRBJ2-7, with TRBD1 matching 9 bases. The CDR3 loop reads CASGPGQGSEQYF. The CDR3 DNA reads TGTGCCAGTGGCCCGGGACAGGGAAGCGAGCAGTACTTC.